The 7 T cell receptor beta chains in this list originate from one sample, sequenced in a study of memory CD4+ T cells and cytomegalovirus serostatus (dated by TCRdb to between 2018 and 2021). Receptor amplification or capture employed the immunoSEQ multiplex PCR assay. Here the immuneACCESS table is served through TCRdb, limited to in-frame sequences with V and J called. Missing clones are a known gap in these copies; in checked studies unresolved V genes cover under half, and the rest lacks a known reason. The sample table lists about 40,000 clones, just under 80% of them with a count of one. The ten largest clones take up around 0.6% of the sample. A FACSAria II was used to sort memory CD4+ T cells, defined as single viable CD3+CD4+CD8-CD45RO+ cells. Input material: memory CD4+ T cells from blood. Source of these receptors: an adult in good health and CMV-seronegative.

The chain links TRBV6-5 to TRBJ2-2, with a tentative D call TRBD1 (5 bases). V was trimmed by 3 bases and J by 3 bases, leaving 14 bases between them. CDR1 MNHEY and CDR2 SVGAGI come from the germline V gene. The CDR3 is 16 residues long. The CDR3 loop is CASSYFPGQDTGELFF. CDR3 DNA sequence: TGTGCCAGCAGTTATTTTCCAGGGCAGGACACCGGGGAGCTGTTTTTT.

The rearrangement links TRBV7-3 to TRBJ2-3; D is undetermined. Per the germline V gene, CDR1 is SGHTA and CDR2 is FQGTGA. CDR3 length: 12 amino acids. Deletions cut 3 bases from V and 7 bases from J, with 8 bases between. CDR3 in amino acids: CASSFPKNTQYF. The CDR3 nucleotides read TGTGCCAGCAGCTTTCCGAAGAATACGCAGTATTTT.

This clone was counted once. V and J are TRBV15 and TRBJ1-2; D remains ambiguous. This CDR3 contains 13 residues. Germline assignment: CDR1 LNHNV and CDR2 YYDKDF (reference sequence). V was pared by 4 bases and J by 4 bases, with 10 bases between. The CDR3 nucleotides read TGTGCCACCAGCATTAGAGGACTCTATGGCTACACCTTC. Translated: CATSIRGLYGYTF.

V and J are TRBV5-1 and TRBJ2-5; 7 bases fit TRBD2. J gave up 2 bases and V 3 bases, and 7 bases lay outside the gene matches. There are 15 residues in the CDR3. Germline CDR1 is SGHRS and CDR2 is YFSETQ. DNA for the CDR3: TGCGCCAGCAGCTCCTTAGGACTAGAGCAAGAGACCCAGTACTTC. Amino acids: CASSSLGLEQETQYF. Using reference TRBV5-1 and TRBJ2-5 for the parts outside the CDR3, the full variable domain is KAGVTQTPRYLIKTRGQQVTLSCSPISGHRSVSWYQQTPGQGLQFLFEYFSETQRNKGNFPGRFSGRQFSNSRSEMNVSTLELGDSALYLCASSSLGLEQETQYFGPGTRLLVL.

The rearrangement uses TRBV5-6 and TRBJ1-4, with a tentative D call TRBD1 (6 bases). In germline, CDR1 is SGHDT, CDR2 YYEEEE. The V end was cut by 3 bases, the J end by 1 base, with 13 bases between. This CDR3 is 16 amino acids long. The CDR3 region has the DNA TGTGCCAGCAGCTCCAAACAGGGTCAAACTAATGAAAAACTGTTTTTT. Protein sequence: CASSSKQGQTNEKLFF.

The chain is built from TRBV15 and TRBJ1-4; tentative D call: TRBD1 (5 bases). The V gene lost 0 bases and the J gene lost 7 bases, with 15 bases spanning the gap. This CDR3 is 16 amino acids long. The germline V gene encodes CDR1 LNHNV and CDR2 YYDKDF (reference sequence). The chain's CDR3 is CATSRDPTAGGEKLFF. The CDR3 DNA follows: TGTGCCACCAGCAGAGATCCGACAGCGGGCGGTGAAAAACTGTTTTTT.

The CDR3 reads CASSLARGVVGEQFF. The CDR3 DNA reads as TGTGCCAGCAGCTTAGCGCGGGGGGTAGTGGGGGAGCAGTTCTTC. This chain joins TRBV7-2 and TRBJ2-1; 8 bases agree with TRBD2. J lost 10 bases, V lost 0 bases, and 8 bases had no gene match. This CDR3 spans 15 amino acids. Germline lookup yields CDR1 SGHTA and CDR2 FQGNSA.